This T cell receptor (beta chain) came from a study of cytomegalovirus exposure and HLA in healthy donors. Whole-study findings and limits: CMV antigen specificity was confirmed in vitro for three CMV-associated chains. Later analysis demonstrated an association between a missense DCLRE1C variant and TCR beta V- and J-gene trimming.

As concerns this clone: The antigen is undetermined.

In nominal health when sampled, donors likely had unrecorded immune exposures nonetheless. Vbeta (60) and Jbeta (13) primers were used in the PCR. Generated by immunoSEQ multiplex PCR, the TCRdb table keeps only in-frame clones and is missing some. This sample carries about 99,000 clones, 60% to 70% of them seen once, and the ten largest clones take 2.5% to 4%. This TCR was recovered from a woman aged 45-65 years in good health and CMV-seronegative. Sequencing used PBMCs.

CDR3 DNA sequence: TGTGCCAGCAGGCCAGGGAGGGACTACGAGCAGTACTTC. Translating gives CASRPGRDYEQYF. V gene TRBV7-2 combines with J gene TRBJ2-5; 7 bases are shared with TRBD2. The J call may be wrong; the DNA end is better matched by TRBJ2-7. CDR1 is SGHTA and CDR2 is FQGNSA in the germline V gene. The CDR3 is 13 residues long.